This TCR beta chain was identified during a study of blood T cell repertoires in COVID-19. At the level of the study: Researchers got acute and convalescent COVID-19 samples from the United States, Italy and Spain. PBMCs, B-cell-depleted T cells, or T cells were the source of the cDNA or gDNA that made up the material.

The length of the CDR3 is 14 residues. Per germline, CDR1 SGHDT and CDR2 YYEEEE. Trimming removed 3 bases from V and 7 bases from J; junction bases left unmatched: 4. Per the original methods: Estimation of nucleated cell counts was performed using reference gene primer amplification. TCRdb's copy holds only in-frame clones and misses some; the assay was immunoSEQ multiplex PCR. That table is the source of V, J and clone size, and D and trimming were worked out from the DNA. The sample carries 200,000 to 250,000 clones, approximately 83% recorded once. Specimen: peripheral blood. This sequence originates from a woman in her forties or fifties with acute or convalescent COVID-19. The chain recombines TRBV5-6 with TRBJ1-2, with TRBD1 matching over 12 bases. CDR3 coding DNA: TGTGCCAGCAGCTGGGGACAGGGGGCAGGTGGCTACACCTTC. Translated: CASSWGQGAGGYTF. Looking up the rest from reference TRBV5-6 and TRBJ1-2 gives the full variable domain: DAGVTQSPTHLIKTRGQQVTLRCSPKSGHDTVSWYQQALGQGPQFIFQYYEEEERQRGNFPDRFSGHQFPNYSSELNVNALLLGDSALYLCASSWGQGAGGYTFGSGTRLTVV.